Below are 8 T cell receptor beta chains sequenced from a single sample in a study of tissue T cells after allogeneic stem cell transplantation. Time point meaning: mouse harvest day 14 after allogeneic transplant. Each mouse received 10^7 T-cell-depleted marrow cells plus 10^6 splenic CD5+ T cells by tail vein. Generated by immunoSEQ multiplex PCR, the TCRdb table keeps only in-frame clones and is missing some. The profile covers over 7,000 clones, with approximately 37% appearing a single time and 3% to 4% taken by the ten largest. The source material was skin. The receptors originated from a female BALB/c mouse given C57BL/6 T cells with graft-versus-host disease after an allogeneic hematopoietic cell transplant.

For this clone: Germline and genes here are mouse. The CDR3 end lies 1 residue beyond the end of the read and is filled in from the germline J gene. J is TRBJ2-5 and V is TRBV14, with 9 bases that match TRBD1. The CDR3 runs to 15 residues. The germline gives CDR1 SGHDT, CDR2 FRDEAV. J gave up 5 bases and V 1 base, and 5 bases lay outside the gene matches. The CDR3 DNA, read in part, is TGTGCCAGCAGTTTCAGGGACAGGGAGAGAGACACCCAGTAC. Translation gives CASSFRDRERDTQY. The full CDR3 protein reads CASSFRDRERDTQYF.

This clone is classed as medium-sized. Each gene name is a mouse one. The read finishes 1 residue shy of the CDR3 end, and the germline J gene is used to complete it. The V call is TRBV13-1, the J call TRBJ2-7; TRBD2 agrees at 9 bases. V shed 3 bases, J shed 7 bases, and the junction held 5 bases outside the gene matches. Germline values: CDR1 NSHNY, CDR2 SYGAGN. The CDR3 runs 13 residues. Partial CDR3 DNA: TGTGCCAGCAGTGGGGTGACTGGGGGCGAACAGTAC. Protein: CASSGVTGGEQY. The whole CDR3 protein reads CASSGVTGGEQYF.

This clone has just a few counts. The genes and germline here are from mouse. From the germline J gene comes the end of the CDR3, since the read stops 1 residue before it. The rearrangement uses TRBV3 and TRBJ2-7; 11 nucleotides agree with TRBD2. This CDR3 is built from 15 residues. Trimming took 4 bases from V and 4 from J; bases not matched to a gene: 6. Germline V gene data show CDR1 as SNHLY and CDR2 as FYNGKV (reference sequence). CDR3 bases read: TGTGCCAGCAGCTCTCGACTGGGGGGGGTTTATGAACAGTAC. Protein sequence: CASSSRLGGVYEQY. The entire CDR3 is CASSSRLGGVYEQYF.

In regard to this clone: The gene names here belong to mouse. The CDR3 extends 1 residue past the end of the read, so its final part is completed from the germline J gene. The chain recombines TRBV2 with TRBJ1-1, with D possibly TRBD1 on 6 matching bases. CDR3 length: 14 amino acids. The germline CDR1 and CDR2 sequences are LGHNA and YSYQKL. V lost 0 bases, J lost 4 bases, and 9 bases lay in between. Partial CDR3 DNA: TGTGCCAGCAGCCAAGATGGGGGGGCCACAGAAGTCTTC. This translates into CASSQDGGATEVF. The full CDR3 sequence reads CASSQDGGATEVFF.

To note about this clone: Genes and germline come from the mouse. The read stops 1 residue short of the end of the CDR3; the missing end is completed from the germline J gene. The chain joins TRBV26 to TRBJ1-1; D is ambiguous. This CDR3 comprises 13 residues. Germline assignment: CDR1 KGHPV and CDR2 FQNQEV (reference sequence). Trimming shortened V by 3 bases and J by 1 base, and 6 bases separated the two germline ends. The CDR3 sequence: CASSLWSNTEVFF. The CDR3 DNA, read in part, is TGTGCCAGCAGTCTCTGGTCGAACACAGAAGTCTTC.

This clone is categorized as medium-sized. The genes are named according to mouse. The read comes to an end 1 residue before the CDR3 does, leaving the germline J gene to fill in the end. The rearrangement links TRBV13-1 to TRBJ2-7; D tentatively fits TRBD1 or TRBD2 (5 bases each). The germline V and J ends were trimmed by 6 bases and 1 base, with 8 bases remaining between them. CDR3 length: 12 amino acids. The germline V gene encodes CDR1 NSHNY and CDR2 SYGAGN. The sequenced part of the CDR3 DNA is TGTGCCAGCAAGGGACGGTCCTATGAACAGTAC. Its protein is CASKGRSYEQY. The entire CDR3 is CASKGRSYEQYF.

Points on this clone: Gene and germline names: mouse. The read ends 1 residue early relative to the CDR3; the germline J gene fills the gap. The chain recombines TRBV26 with TRBJ2-1; 8 bases match TRBD1. The CDR3 runs to 15 residues. Germline loops: CDR1 KGHPV, CDR2 FQNQEV (reference sequence). Trimming took 0 bases from V and 7 from J; bases not matched to a gene: 5. The chain's CDR3 is CASSLSRTGKAEQFF. Partial CDR3 DNA: TGTGCCAGCAGTCTGTCCCGGACAGGGAAGGCTGAGCAGTTC.

For this clone: Mouse names are used for the genes. Read coverage stops 1 residue before the CDR3 terminus; the germline J gene supplies the remainder. The chain uses TRBV23 and TRBJ2-1; TRBD2 was called by the table and not checked on the DNA. Per germline, CDR1 KGHTA and CDR2 FQNQQP. This CDR3 region has 12 residues. CDR3 loop: CSSSRLGAEQFF. Partial CDR3 DNA: TGCTCCAGCAGTAGACTGGGCGCTGAGCAGTTC.